Listed below are T cell receptor beta chains from one sample, sequenced in a study of blood T cell repertoires in COVID-19. Sequenced by immunoSEQ multiplex PCR; TCRdb stores in-frame clones only, minus some. Of approximately 220,000 clones listed, approximately 83% are singletons. The sample taken for sequencing was PBMCs or T cells enriched from blood (not recorded which). Receptor source: a middle-aged woman who had been exposed to COVID-19. Both conserved end residues are part of each CDR3. Each record gives: V gene, clone size, D gene, J gene, CDR3 DNA, CDR3 protein. The D gene is left open where the match is weak. Clone size is stated in some rows and not others, as once, few, many or a class when expanded.

>TRBV27|NA|NA|TRBJ1-2
TGTGCCAGCAGGGATCAGGGAAACTATGGCTACACCTTC
CASRDQGNYGYTF
>TRBV15|once|NA|TRBJ1-1
TGTGCCACCAGGGAGATGATGAACACTGAAGCTTTCTTT
CATREMMNTEAFF
>TRBV5-1|NA|NA|TRBJ2-6
TGCGCCAGCAGGGTCCAGGGGTCTGGGGCCAACGTCCTGACTTTC
CASRVQGSGANVLTF
>TRBV6-5|once|TRBD1|TRBJ1-6
TGTGCCAGCAGTTACGAGGCAGGGGGTAATAATTCACCCCTCCACTTT
CASSYEAGGNNSPLHF
>TRBV1|NA|NA|TRBJ1-4
TGCACCAGCAGCCAAGAGTCCGGGGGGCAGGGTCAGGAGTTTCAGGAAAAACTGTTTTTT
CTSSQESGGQGQEFQEKLFF
>TRBV6-5|NA|TRBD1|TRBJ1-5
TGTGCCAGCCGAACAGGGGTCCACCAACCCCAGCCCCAGCATTTT
CASRTGVHQPQPQHF
>TRBV3-1/TRBV3-2|NA|TRBD1|TRBJ1-2
TGTGCCAGCAGCCTACAGGGGAGCCTCTATGGCTACACCTTC
CASSLQGSLYGYTF
>TRBV7-2|NA|TRBD2|TRBJ2-1
TGTGCCAGCAGCTTAGCGAGTTTGGCGGGGGAGCAGCAGTTCTTC
CASSLASLAGEQQFF
>TRBV7-9|NA|NA|TRBJ1-4
TGTGCCAGCAGCCGTGACAGAGATAATGAAAAACTGTTTTTT
CASSRDRDNEKLFF
>TRBV27|NA|TRBD1|TRBJ1-2
TGTGCCAGCGCAGGGGGACAAGTTAACTATGGCTACACCTTC
CASAGGQVNYGYTF
>TRBV30|NA|NA|TRBJ1-2
TGTGCCTGGAATGCCAGGCCTGGCTACACCTTC
CAWNARPGYTF
>TRBV7-3|many|TRBD2|TRBJ2-1
TGTGCCAGCAGCTTAACGGGACTAGCGGGGCTTGGGCAGTTCTTC
CASSLTGLAGLGQFF
>TRBV27|NA|TRBD1|TRBJ1-1
TGTGCCAGCAGTTGGGACAGAATGAACACTGAAGCTTTCTTT
CASSWDRMNTEAFF
>TRBV28|NA|NA|TRBJ1-6
TGTGCCAGCAGTTTAGACAGGCCAAATTCACCCCTCCACTTT
CASSLDRPNSPLHF
>TRBV7-9|NA|TRBD2|TRBJ2-1
TGTGCCAGCAGCTTAGAACGCAAAGCGGGGGGGCCCGGCAATGAGCAGTTCTTC
CASSLERKAGGPGNEQFF
>TRBV4-1|few|NA|TRBJ1-3
TGCGCCAGCAGCCGGGAGACAGGAACCTCTGGAAACACCATATATTTT
CASSRETGTSGNTIYF
>TRBV13|NA|NA|TRBJ2-2
TGTGCCAGCAGCTCTATTGTCGGGGAGCTGTTTTTT
CASSSIVGELFF
>TRBV5-1|NA|NA|TRBJ1-6
TGCGCCAGCAGCTTGGGGCAGGATGCTTCACCCCTCCACTTT
CASSLGQDASPLHF
>TRBV5-1|NA|NA|TRBJ1-3
TGCGCCAGCAGCCCCGGGGGGGCGAGAGGAAACACCATATATTTT
CASSPGGARGNTIYF
>TRBV18|NA|NA|TRBJ1-3
TGTGCCAGCTCACTGTCCAGGGCTGGAAACACCATATATTTT
CASSLSRAGNTIYF
>TRBV28|NA|TRBD1|TRBJ2-7
TGTGCCAGCCTAATGGACAGGGGGGTTTCCTACGAGCAGTACTTC
CASLMDRGVSYEQYF
>TRBV5-6|NA|NA|TRBJ1-1
TGTGCCAGCAGCTTGGTTGGGACAGAAGCTTTCTTT
CASSLVGTEAFF
>TRBV5-1|NA|NA|TRBJ2-5
TGCGCCAGCAGCTTGAAGGGGCCCCAAGAGACCCAGTACTTC
CASSLKGPQETQYF
>TRBV6-5|once|NA|TRBJ1-2
TGTGCCAGCAGTCGCCCGGGGAGTGGCTACACCTTC
CASSRPGSGYTF
>TRBV6-1|NA|NA|TRBJ2-7
TGTGCCAGCAGTGAAACACAGGGTTACTCCTACGAGCAGTACTTC
CASSETQGYSYEQYF
>TRBV6-5|once|TRBD2|TRBJ2-1
TGTGCCAGCAGGCGCGGGGGTAACTACAATGAGCAGTTCTTC
CASRRGGNYNEQFF
>TRBV10-3|NA|TRBD1|TRBJ2-2
TGTGCCATCAGTGACCGACAGGGGGCGACTTCTAACACCGGGGAGCTGTTTTTT
CAISDRQGATSNTGELFF
>TRBV19|NA|TRBD2|TRBJ2-3
TGTGCCAGTAGTACCCTAAGCGGGGGGGCCGAAGGAGATACGCAGTATTTT
CASSTLSGGAEGDTQYF
>TRBV28|NA|NA|TRBJ1-2
TGTGCCAGCAGTTTGGGGACTCACTATGGCTACACCTTC
CASSLGTHYGYTF
>TRBV6-5|NA|NA|TRBJ1-1
TGTGCCAGCAGCCGCCGGGAAGCGAACACTGAAGCTTTCTTT
CASSRREANTEAFF
>TRBV5-5|NA|NA|TRBJ1-2
TGTGCCAGCAGCTTGGGGGTCAGGCAGTCAGTCGGCTACACCTTC
CASSLGVRQSVGYTF
>TRBV7-9|NA|TRBD2|TRBJ2-1
TGTGCCAGCAGCCCGCGGGGGTGGATTTCTGCGGATGAGCAGTTCTTC
CASSPRGWISADEQFF
>TRBV5-5|NA|NA|TRBJ1-1
TGTGCCAGCAGCTTCGGGGGGATGAACACTGAAGCTTTCTTT
CASSFGGMNTEAFF
>TRBV6-4|NA|TRBD2|TRBJ2-1
TGTGCCAGCAGTGAACTAGCGGGCTCCTACAATGAGCAGTTCTTC
CASSELAGSYNEQFF
>TRBV7-8|NA|TRBD2|TRBJ2-1
TGTGCCAGCAGCTCCGTGGCGGGGGGAGGTTACAATGAGCAGTTCTTC
CASSSVAGGGYNEQFF
>TRBV6-5|NA|NA|TRBJ2-1
TGTGCCAGCAGGGGAGTCGGTGAGCAGTTCTTC
CASRGVGEQFF
>TRBV6-5|NA|NA|TRBJ1-1
TGTGCCAGCAGTACCCTTGACAGCGGGACTGAAGCTTTCTTT
CASSTLDSGTEAFF
>TRBV4-3|NA|TRBD1|TRBJ2-5
TGCGCCAGCAGCCAAGCCGTCGGACAGGGGTCAATAGAGACCCAGTACTTC
CASSQAVGQGSIETQYF
>TRBV5-5|NA|NA|TRBJ2-3
TGTGCCACCTCGGCGGTCCCCGGGAGGGGGCCCACAGATACGCAGTATTTT
CATSAVPGRGPTDTQYF
>TRBV10-3|once|TRBD1|TRBJ1-1
TGTGCCATCAGTGGGGGACAGGGGGGTGTTGGGACTGAAGCTTTCTTT
CAISGGQGGVGTEAFF
>TRBV5-6|NA|NA|TRBJ1-5
TGTGCCAGCAGCCCAGGAAGGGGGGGGGATGGCAATCAGCCCCAGCATTTT
CASSPGRGGDGNQPQHF
>TRBV7-2|NA|TRBD2|TRBJ2-1
TGTGCCAGCAGCAAGACGCGGGGGGGCCCCCACAATGAGCAGTTCTTC
CASSKTRGGPHNEQFF